This T cell receptor beta chain was captured by sequencing in a study of blood T cell repertoires in COVID-19 (dated by TCRdb to 2019 to 2021). About the investigation overall: Samples covering the acute and convalescent phases of COVID-19 were provided by collaborators in the United States, Italy and Spain. Subjects who had been exposed to COVID-19, were actively infected with it, or had recovered from it provided the deeply sampled blood TCRbeta repertoires that made up the dataset. The samples were drawn from the first 160 participants of the ongoing ImmuneRACE study and from roughly 1,300 subjects provided by 6 global collaborators. The repertoires were released in a freely available public database meant as a resource for research on the immune response to SARS-CoV-2. Sample metadata almost always included a de-identified subject ID, COVID-19 status, age in years and sex. The material from the prospective study consisted of cDNA or gDNA derived from T cells, B-cell-depleted T cells, or PBMCs. Where HLA class I and class II types were available, the types were taken from metadata supplied by the sample provider, not from assay-based typing. General conclusions and limits of the study: The quantity of clinical and demographic metadata differed by source and by participant and was supplied without curation.

To note about this clone: Its antigen remains undetermined. There are no base qualities to consult, and no much larger clone falls within one base.

According to the germline V gene (reference sequence), CDR1 reads LNHDA and CDR2 reads SQIVND. The CDR3 sequence holds 16 residues, the cysteine and phenylalanine included. The sequence is cut down to CDR3 DNA, 48 bases in frame from base 1. Relative to germline, V is missing 5 bases and J is missing 9 bases, with 15 bases of the junction outside any gene match. The immunoSEQ Assay, a bias-controlled multiplex PCR, was used to amplify TCRbeta CDR3 regions from genomic DNA. As for the authors' bioinformatics: Nucleated cell counts per sample were estimated from amplification of reference gene primers within the assay. Sequence reads were collapsed and filtered to measure the absolute abundance of every unique TCRbeta CDR3 rearrangement. For each sample, productive Simpson clonality was calculated as the square root of Simpson's diversity index over productive rearrangements. TCRdb provides this immuneACCESS table in a form limited to in-frame rearrangements. Some clones are lacking; in checked studies, under half of them reflect an unresolved V gene, and why the rest are absent is not known. Clonal size and the V and J genes are those of that table, whereas D and trimming came from the DNA. For this sample the table gives about 400,000 clones, of which roughly 89% were detected only once. The ten biggest clones cover about 1.7% of the sample.

In the prospective study, participants were about 18 to 100 years old, resided in around 25 geographic areas of the United States, and were enrolled through a virtual design. In the prospective study, participants were assigned to cohorts based on the clinical history participants reported in a screening survey and a study questionnaire. Recovered participants in ImmuneRACE Cohort 3 were defined as having two consecutive negative NP/OP PCR tests, clearance from a healthcare professional, or resolution of symptoms. Mobile phlebotomists in the prospective study collected whole blood, serum and a nasopharyngeal or oropharyngeal swab from every participant. Additional blood draws and questionnaires over a 2-month period could optionally be provided by prospective study participants. Before DNA extraction, blood samples from the prospective study were shipped at room temperature or frozen.

Specimen: PBMCs or T cells enriched from blood (not recorded which). This sequence was found in a woman aged 30 to 39 who had recovered from COVID-19. The rearrangement joined TRBV19 to TRBJ1-2, with 10 bases matching TRBD1. The CDR3 amino acid sequence is: CASSANRDRGSASYTF. The DNA sequence is given as TGTGCCAGTAGTGCGAACCGGGACAGGGGATCCGCTAGCTACACCTTC.